The clone carrying this T cell receptor (beta chain) was picked up a small number of times. TCRdb independently ran MiXCR on the 5' RACE reads; one entry per CDR3 protein. The data hold roughly 250,000 distinct CDR3 sequences, with 16% observed a single time. CDR1 MNHEY and CDR2 SVGEGT come from the germline V gene. Trimming at V came to 3 bases and at J to 0 bases, leaving 2 bases not matched to a gene. The CDR3 runs 14 residues. The data were obtained in a study of T-cell memory formation after mild COVID-19. The specimen sequenced was PBMCs or a T cell subset sorted from them (not recorded which). The chain is built from TRBV6-2 or TRBV6-3 and TRBJ2-7, with TRBD2 matching over 7 bases. The TCR was taken from a man aged 18 to 30 who had mild COVID-19 (a few samples of this study predate the infection). Cell type and time point are not known. CDR3 region: CASSYRGVSYEQYF. The CDR3, as DNA: TGTGCCAGCAGTTATCGGGGGGTCTCCTACGAGCAGTACTTC.